This T cell receptor beta chain was obtained from a study of shared clonotypes between healthy human individuals. This clone was seen just once. Sequencing was performed with immunoSEQ multiplex PCR; in TCRdb, only in-frame clones are kept and a portion is missing. The sample holds some 800,000 clones, about 91% seen once. V was clipped by 3 bases and J by 1 base, with 10 bases between them. The CDR3 is made up of 15 amino acids. Germline assignment: CDR1 LNHDA and CDR2 SQIVND (reference sequence). Terminally differentiated effector memory CD45RA+ cells were excluded by CCR7 positive selection of CD45RO-negative cells.

The specimen sequenced was naive CD8+ T cells sorted from blood. J is TRBJ2-1 and V is TRBV19; the D is unclear. This clonotype originated in a man younger than 45 in good health. CDR3 sequence (DNA): TGTGCCAGTAGTATGATTGGGTTTTCCTACAATGAGCAGTTCTTC. This codes for CASSMIGFSYNEQFF. Full variable domain (rest looked up from reference TRBV19 and TRBJ2-1): DGGITQSPKYLFRKEGQNVTLSCEQNLNHDAMYWYRQDPGQGLRLIYYSQIVNDFQKGDIAEGYSVSREKKESFPLTVTSAQKNPTAFYLCASSMIGFSYNEQFFGPGTRLTVL.